A single sample is the source of the 7 T cell receptor beta chains below, sequenced in a study of blood T cells in healthy people across ages. A J-beta primer mix and a sample-barcoded 5' primer were used in a second PCR of roughly 6 to 12 cycles. TCRdb passed the 5' RACE reads through MiXCR, listing each CDR3 protein once. The repertoire holds 1.5 million to 2 million distinct CDR3 sequences, with about 30% as singletons. The sample was blood. All receptors come from a woman aged 30 to 39 in good health.

The chain couples TRBV11-2 to TRBJ2-1; 11 positions agree with TRBD1. Trimming at V came to 5 bases and at J to 0 bases, leaving 12 bases not matched to a gene. Germline CDR1 is SGHAT and CDR2 is FQNNGV. This CDR3 is built from 19 residues. CDR3: CASSPRDRGIGNSYNEQFF. The CDR3 DNA is TGTGCCAGCAGCCCCCGGGACAGGGGGATCGGAAACTCCTACAATGAGCAGTTCTTC.

The sample holds a few counts of this clonotype. The genes are TRBV11-2 and TRBJ2-5, with D perhaps matching TRBD1 (5 bases). CDR1 and CDR2 from the germline V gene are SGHAT and FQNNGV. The V gene lost 5 bases and the J gene lost 1 base, with 14 bases spanning the gap. CDR3 length: 15 residues. The CDR3 nucleotides read TGTGCCAGCAGCCCCAACCCGACAGCCCAAGAGACCCAGTACTTC. Residues: CASSPNPTAQETQYF.

This clonotype was picked up many times. The gene calls are TRBV12-3 or TRBV12-4 and TRBJ2-1; D gene ambiguous. This CDR3 region has 12 residues. V gave up 2 bases and J gave up 6 bases, with 5 bases separating them. The CDR3 DNA sequence: TGTGCCAGCAGTTTAATGAGCAATGAGCAGTTCTTC. As protein: CASSLMSNEQFF.

This clonotype was counted only a few times. The rearrangement links TRBV11-2 to TRBJ2-3; D might be TRBD1 or TRBD2, each matching 5 bases. The V gene lost 2 bases and the J gene lost 4 bases, with 10 bases spanning the gap. CDR1 is SGHAT and CDR2 is FQNNGV in the germline V gene. The CDR3 contains 14 residues. CDR3 sequence (DNA): TGTGCCAGCAGCTTACAGGGACGCCCAGATACGCAGTATTTT. It codes for CASSLQGRPDTQYF.

This clonotype has a count of ten or more. This chain uses TRBV6-5 with TRBJ2-1; 8 nucleotides align to TRBD1. The CDR3 is made up of 14 amino acids. V gave up 4 bases and J gave up 6 bases; unmatched junction bases: 5. Per the germline V gene, CDR1 is MNHEY and CDR2 is SVGAGI. For the CDR3, the DNA is TGTGCCAGCAGTTTGACAGGGGACTTCAATGAGCAGTTCTTC. Translated, it gives CASSLTGDFNEQFF.

As for this clonotype: The junction departs from germline at one end; a sequencing error may be responsible. This rearrangement joins TRBV7-9 to TRBJ1-6; 7 nucleotides line up with TRBD1. The CDR3 has 14 amino acids. Germline CDR1 and CDR2: SEHNR and FQNEAQ (reference sequence). The chain's CDR3 is CASGTGTANSPPHF. In nucleotides, the CDR3 is TGTGCCAGCGGAACCGGGACAGCTAATTCACCCCCCCACTTT.

J is TRBJ2-2 and V is TRBV20-1; perhaps D is TRBD1 or TRBD2 (6 bases each). The ends were cut back, 0 bases at V and 2 bases at J, with 13 bases in the middle. The CDR3 consists of 16 residues. In germline, CDR1 is DFQATT, CDR2 SNEGSKA (reference sequence). CDR3 amino acids: CSARDSRGRNTGELFF. For the CDR3, the DNA is TGCAGTGCTAGAGATAGCCGGGGGCGTAACACCGGGGAGCTGTTTTTT.